Below, 32 T cell receptor beta chains from the same sample are listed, as sequenced in a study of blood T cell repertoires in COVID-19 (dated by TCRdb to about 2020). Library preparation employed the immunoSEQ multiplex PCR assay. Drawn from immuneACCESS, this table holds only the in-frame rearrangements with V and J called that TCRdb kept. Clones are partly lost; checked studies trace under half to an unresolved V gene and leave the rest unexplained. Recorded for this sample are fewer than 350,000 clones; more than 70% of them occurred a single time. The ten largest clones add up to 0.95% to 1.1% of the sample. Sequenced: PBMCs or T cells enriched from blood (not recorded which). These receptors came from a woman under 40 who had been exposed to COVID-19.

This rearrangement joins TRBV5-1 to TRBJ2-2, with TRBD1 identical over 7 bases. J gave up 4 bases and V 4 bases, and 10 bases lay outside the gene matches. Germline values: CDR1 SGHRS, CDR2 YFSETQ. The CDR3 is made up of 16 amino acids. The CDR3: CASSLPQGRTTGELFF. CDR3 DNA: TGCGCCAGCAGCCTACCACAGGGGCGAACCACCGGGGAGCTGTTTTTT.

This clone was recorded only once. The rearrangement uses TRBV6-5 and TRBJ2-1; D possibly corresponds to TRBD1 (6 bases). Trimming took off 4 bases at V and 4 bases at J, with 11 bases between the two ends. The length of the CDR3 is 14 residues. CDR1 and CDR2 (germline): MNHEY, SVGAGI. CDR3 coding DNA: TGTGCCAGCAGTTCCGGGACAAATTACAATGAGCAGTTCTTC. Protein: CASSSGTNYNEQFF.

The chain joins TRBV28 to TRBJ2-7, with TRBD1 matching over 8 bases. The germline CDR1 and CDR2 sequences are MDHEN and SYDVKM. The V and J ends lost 5 bases and 2 bases, in that order; junction bases with no gene match: 8. CDR3 length equals 15 residues. The CDR3 bases are TGTGCCAGCAGTCCGGGACAGGAGACAACCTACGAGCAGTACTTC. This encodes CASSPGQETTYEQYF.

The chain has TRBV28 and TRBJ1-2; 7 bases match TRBD1. The junction had 1 base not matched to a gene; V was cut back by 3 bases and J by 3 bases. The CDR3 has 13 residues. Germline V gene sequence: CDR1 MDHEN, CDR2 SYDVKM. The CDR3 region has the DNA TGTGCCAGCAGTTTGACAGGGTACTATGGCTACACCTTC. It specifies CASSLTGYYGYTF.

V usage is TRBV3-1 (or the pseudogene TRBV3-2) and J usage is TRBJ2-2; D might be TRBD2 (6 bases). Trimming cost V 1 base and J 3 bases, with 12 bases left between them. Germline V gives CDR1 LGHDT, CDR2 YNNKEL (reference sequence). This CDR3 has 16 residues. The CDR3 DNA reads as TGTGCCAGCAGCCAAGGGAGGGACTCATACACCGGGGAGCTGTTTTTT. This gives the protein CASSQGRDSYTGELFF.

CDR3 nucleotide sequence: TGTGCCAGCAGTTTACTGGACAACCAAGAGACCCAGTACTTC. This codes for CASSLLDNQETQYF. The chain carries TRBV28 and TRBJ2-5; D is perhaps TRBD1 (5 bases). Looked up from germline, CDR1 is MDHEN and CDR2 is SYDVKM. This CDR3 spans 14 amino acids. V gave up 2 bases and J gave up 0 bases, with 7 bases separating them.

V and J are TRBV24-1 and TRBJ2-3; D is uncertain. The germline V and J ends were trimmed by 4 bases and 1 base, with 8 bases remaining between them. The germline CDR1 and CDR2 sequences are KGHDR and SFDVKD. The CDR3 runs to 14 residues. The CDR3 protein is CATSEPQGTDTQYF. Written as DNA, the CDR3 is TGTGCCACCAGTGAGCCTCAGGGCACAGATACGCAGTATTTT.

The chain has TRBV18 and TRBJ2-1; 7 nucleotides agree with TRBD2. V dropped 0 bases and J dropped 0; count of bases not matched to a gene: 5. The germline V gene encodes CDR1 KGHSH and CDR2 LQKENI. The CDR3 loop spans 17 amino acids. CDR3 in amino acids: CASSPPNSGGSYNEQFF. The CDR3 coding sequence is TGTGCCAGCTCACCACCGAATTCGGGGGGCTCCTACAATGAGCAGTTCTTC.

The chain joins TRBV25-1 to TRBJ1-4, with 11 bases aligning to TRBD1. Trimming removed 4 bases from V and 6 bases from J; junction bases left unmatched: 4. Germline lookup yields CDR1 MGHDK and CDR2 SYGVNS. This CDR3 contains 15 residues. CDR3 sequence: CASSAGQGAYEKLFF. CDR3 DNA: TGTGCCAGCAGTGCCGGACAGGGGGCTTATGAAAAACTGTTTTTT. Filled out from reference TRBV25-1 and TRBJ1-4, the complete variable domain reads EADIYQTPRYLVIGTGKKITLECSQTMGHDKMYWYQQDPGMELHLIHYSYGVNSTEKGDLSSESTVSRIRTEHFPLTLESARPSHTSQYLCASSAGQGAYEKLFFGSGTQLSVL.

This sequence joins TRBV21-1 and TRBJ1-1. TRBV21-1 is reported as a pseudogene. This CDR3 spans 16 amino acids. The CDR3 here is CASSKPGGYSWTEAFF. The CDR3 nucleotides are TGTGCCAGCAGCAAACCGGGGGGTTATTCGTGGACTGAAGCTTTCTTT.

The chain employs TRBV11-1 and TRBJ2-7; 7 bases are a match to TRBD1. V gave up 1 base and J gave up 1 base; unmatched junction bases: 7. The CDR3 is 16 residues long. Germline V gives CDR1 SGHAT, CDR2 FQDESV (reference sequence). As DNA, the CDR3 is TGTGCCAGCAGCTTAGTGGAACAGGGGCGATCCTACGAGCAGTACTTC. The encoded protein is CASSLVEQGRSYEQYF.

The V and J genes are TRBV7-9 and TRBJ2-7; 9 bases map to TRBD1. The germline V gene encodes CDR1 SEHNR and CDR2 FQNEAQ (reference sequence). J gave up 5 bases and V 2 bases, and 4 bases lay outside the gene matches. The CDR3 extends over 14 amino acids. DNA for the CDR3: TGTGCCAGCAGCTTATGGGACAGGGACCACGAGCAGTACTTC. The encoded protein is CASSLWDRDHEQYF. The variable domain in full, completed from reference TRBV7-9 and TRBJ2-7, reads DTGVSQNPRHKITKRGQNVTFRCDPISEHNRLYWYRQTLGQGPEFLTYFQNEAQLEKSRLLSDRFSAERPKGSFSTLEIQRTEQGDSAMYLCASSLWDRDHEQYFGPGTRLTVT.

The chain couples TRBV7-8 to TRBJ2-5; a weak D match, TRBD2 (6 bases). The CDR3 has 19 residues. V was pared by 3 bases and J by 5 bases, with 28 bases between. CDR1 and CDR2 from the germline V gene are SGHVS and FQNEAQ. CDR3 nucleotide sequence: TGTGCCAGCAGCTTGGGAGACGACCCGGGACTTGCACGGAGGGAGACCCAGTACTTC. This codes for CASSLGDDPGLARRETQYF. Variable domain in full (rest from reference TRBV7-8 and TRBJ2-5): GAGVSQSPRYKVAKRGQDVALRCDPISGHVSLFWYQQALGQGPEFLTYFQNEAQLDKSGLPSDRFFAERPEGSVSTLKIQRTQQEDSAVYLCASSLGDDPGLARRETQYFGPGTRLLVL.

The V call is TRBV3-1 (or the pseudogene TRBV3-2), the J call TRBJ1-2; weak D call: TRBD1 (5 bases). V gave up 4 bases and J gave up 8 bases, with 14 bases separating them. This CDR3 region has 13 residues. The germline V gene encodes CDR1 LGHDT and CDR2 YNNKEL (reference sequence). The CDR3 region is CASSLAAGDGYTF. The CDR3 coding sequence is TGTGCCAGCAGCCTAGCGGCTGGGGACGGCTACACCTTC.

This clone has a single count. The gene calls are TRBV15 and TRBJ2-1, with D perhaps TRBD1 (6 bases). This CDR3 is 15 amino acids long. The germline gives CDR1 LNHNV, CDR2 YYDKDF (reference sequence). The V gene lost 5 bases and the J gene lost 8 bases, with 19 bases spanning the gap. The CDR3 loop is CATSLLQGEGDEQFF. CDR3 sequence (DNA): TGTGCCACCAGCCTACTACAGGGAGAGGGTGATGAGCAGTTCTTC.

The V gene is TRBV29-1, the J gene TRBJ2-7; 8 bases align to TRBD1. Germline CDR1 is SQVTM and CDR2 is ANQGSEA. The CDR3 loop spans 13 amino acids. The V segment lost 3 bases and the J segment 0 bases; nucleotides outside the gene matches: 1. The CDR3 region has the DNA TGCAGCGTTGACACAGGGGGCTCCTACGAGCAGTACTTC. Translation: CSVDTGGSYEQYF.

The rearrangement links TRBV29-1 to TRBJ2-7, with 8 bases lining up with TRBD2. Losses at the gene ends were 5 bases for V and 0 bases for J; bases not matched to a gene: 3. This CDR3 has 13 amino acids. Germline CDR1 and CDR2: SQVTM and ANQGSEA. The DNA of the CDR3 is TGCAGCGTTCGGAGCGGGAGCTCCTACGAGCAGTACTTC. This codes for CSVRSGSSYEQYF.

The DNA for the CDR3 is TGTGCCACCAGACCATCCCCTCCCGACAGGACAACTGGAAACACCATATATTTT. It yields the protein CATRPSPPDRTTGNTIYF. V usage is TRBV24-1 and J usage is TRBJ1-3; tentative D call: TRBD1 (6 bases). The ends were cut back, 7 bases at V and 2 bases at J, with 23 bases in the middle. Per the germline V gene, CDR1 is KGHDR and CDR2 is SFDVKD. The CDR3 has 18 residues.

This chain uses TRBV19 with TRBJ1-5; the D gene is possibly TRBD1 (6 bases). V was shortened by 4 bases and J by 0 bases, with 13 bases between the two germline ends. Germline V gives CDR1 LNHDA, CDR2 SQIVND (reference sequence). This CDR3 comprises 16 residues. The CDR3 region has the DNA TGTGCCAGTAGTACAGGACAGCTTTATAGCAATCAGCCCCAGCATTTT. This gives the protein CASSTGQLYSNQPQHF.

CDR3 amino acids: CASSPLPPGGTTDTQYF. CDR3 in DNA: TGTGCCAGCTCACCATTACCGCCAGGAGGAACCACAGATACGCAGTATTTT. The chain is built from TRBV18 and TRBJ2-3; TRBD2 is a possible D gene (5 bases). The germline V and J ends were trimmed by 2 bases and 2 bases, with 17 bases remaining between them. Germline CDR1 KGHSH, CDR2 LQKENI. The CDR3 consists of 17 residues.

The chain employs TRBV28 and TRBJ1-1, with unresolved D. The CDR3 has 16 residues. Germline CDR1 is MDHEN and CDR2 is SYDVKM. Trimming took off 5 bases at V and 1 base at J, with 17 bases between the two ends. CDR3 DNA sequence: TGTGCCAGCAGTGCATGGGCCACAACGAGGAACACTGAAGCTTTCTTT. Its translation is CASSAWATTRNTEAFF.

Turning to this clone: Other DNA sequences in this specimen translate into the identical CDR3. The chain joins TRBV2 to TRBJ1-5; no firm D call. V lost 4 bases, J lost 0 bases, and 4 bases lay in between. Germline V gives CDR1 SNHLY, CDR2 FYNNEI. This CDR3 has 13 residues. The CDR3, as DNA: TGTGCCAGCAGTGGCGATAGCAATCAGCCCCAGCATTTT. It codes for CASSGDSNQPQHF.

This rearrangement joins TRBV24-1 to TRBJ1-2, with D perhaps matching TRBD1 (5 bases). The CDR3 runs 14 residues. The germline CDR1 and CDR2 sequences are KGHDR and SFDVKD. Trimming shortened V by 1 base and J by 6 bases, and 11 bases separated the two germline ends. CDR3 nucleotides: TGTGCCACCAGTGATTTATCGGGGGTGGATGGCTACACCTTC. It is translated as CATSDLSGVDGYTF.

The table lists this clone with a count of one. The chain employs TRBV5-5 and TRBJ2-1, with 11 positions matching TRBD1. Germline V gene sequence: CDR1 SGHKS, CDR2 YYEKEE (reference sequence). The V and J ends lost 4 bases and 6 bases, in that order; junction bases with no gene match: 12. CDR3 length: 17 amino acids. CDR3 region: CASSPIPDRGLSNEQFF. DNA of the CDR3: TGTGCCAGCAGCCCGATTCCGGACAGGGGGCTCTCCAATGAGCAGTTCTTC.

The chain couples TRBV7-2 to TRBJ1-1; D perhaps matches TRBD1 (5 bases). The V end was cut by 2 bases, the J end by 4 bases, with 17 bases between. CDR3 size: 16 residues. Germline CDR1 is SGHTA and CDR2 is FQGNSA. CDR3 residues: CASSLRQGAPGTEAFF. CDR3 coding DNA: TGTGCCAGCAGCTTACGCCAAGGGGCGCCGGGCACTGAAGCTTTCTTT.

On this clone: Within the sample, other DNA sequences also encode this same CDR3. The chain employs TRBV28 and TRBJ2-7; 12 nucleotides line up with TRBD2. Trimming took 6 bases from V and 2 from J; bases not matched to a gene: 2. Germline V CDR1 and CDR2: MDHEN, SYDVKM. The CDR3 totals 14 residues. This CDR3 reads CASRLAGGPYEQYF. CDR3 nucleotide sequence: TGTGCCAGCAGGCTAGCGGGAGGGCCCTACGAGCAGTACTTC.

V is TRBV28 and J is TRBJ1-2; 9 nucleotides line up with TRBD1. The CDR3 has 13 amino acids. Trimming cost V 5 bases and J 4 bases; bases outside gene matches: 2. Germline V CDR1 and CDR2: MDHEN, SYDVKM. The CDR3 coding sequence is TGTGCCAGCAGTCCGACAGGGGGCTATGGCTACACCTTC. Translating gives CASSPTGGYGYTF.

The rearrangement joins TRBV9 to TRBJ2-7; 11 nucleotides align to TRBD1. The CDR3 extends over 17 amino acids. Germline CDR1 reads SGDLS; CDR2 reads YYNGEE. With 0 bases clipped from V and 7 bases from J, the junction kept 12 bases outside the gene matches. This CDR3 reads CASSVGAVGQGAWEQYF. CDR3 coding DNA: TGTGCCAGCAGCGTAGGAGCCGTAGGACAGGGGGCTTGGGAGCAGTACTTC.

The chain links TRBV3-1 (or the pseudogene TRBV3-2) to TRBJ2-5; 15 positions agree with TRBD2. There are 16 residues in the CDR3. The V and J ends lost 6 bases and 5 bases, in that order; junction bases with no gene match: 7. Germline CDR1 LGHDT, CDR2 YNNKEL (reference sequence). The CDR3 sequence is CASSPGLAGGSETQYF. The CDR3 DNA is TGTGCCAGCAGTCCAGGACTAGCGGGAGGGAGTGAGACCCAGTACTTC.

The chain couples TRBV7-9 to TRBJ1-3; TRBD1 matches at 7 bases. There are 18 residues in the CDR3. V lost 6 bases to trimming and J lost 4 bases; unmatched junction nucleotides: 18. Germline CDR1 SEHNR, CDR2 FQNEAQ (reference sequence). The CDR3 sequence: CASRESGTVSGTGNTIYF. CDR3 DNA: TGTGCCAGCAGAGAATCCGGGACAGTGTCCGGGACGGGAAACACCATATATTTT. The variable domain in full, with the rest retrieved from reference TRBV7-9 and TRBJ1-3, is DTGVSQNPRHKITKRGQNVTFRCDPISEHNRLYWYRQTLGQGPEFLTYFQNEAQLEKSRLLSDRFSAERPKGSFSTLEIQRTEQGDSAMYLCASRESGTVSGTGNTIYFGEGSWLTVV.

DNA of the CDR3: TGTGCCAGCAGTATGGGAGGGGGGGAGCATCAGCCCCAGCATTTT. Protein: CASSMGGGEHQPQHF. The chain carries TRBV25-1 and TRBJ1-5; D perhaps matches TRBD1 (6 bases). Deletions cut 5 bases from V and 5 bases from J, with 16 bases between. CDR1 is MGHDK and CDR2 is SYGVNS in the germline V gene. There are 15 residues in the CDR3.

The rearrangement links TRBV7-3 to TRBJ2-7; TRBD1 matches at 10 bases. Germline V gene data show CDR1 as SGHTA and CDR2 as FQGTGA. CDR3 length: 15 amino acids. The V and J ends lost 0 bases and 5 bases, in that order; junction bases with no gene match: 4. The DNA of the CDR3 is TGTGCCAGCAGCTTAACGGGGACAGGGGCACACGAGCAGTACTTC. This codes for CASSLTGTGAHEQYF.